This T cell receptor beta chain was identified during a study of lymphopenia after photon versus proton radiotherapy. Study-level points and caveats: Post-nadir diversity loss with photons came from oligoclonal expansion, particularly CD8+ Temra cells.

This CDR3 is 12 amino acids long. Trimming took off 3 bases at V and 8 bases at J, with 10 bases between the two ends. Germline V gene sequence: CDR1 KGHSH, CDR2 LQKENI. The table came from immunoSEQ multiplex PCR; TCRdb's copy has only in-frame clones and leaves some out. The data show 150,000 to 200,000 clones, 75% to 90% seen once. With respect to this clone: Its cognate antigen is unknown.

This receptor was taken from a man in his fifties or sixties with gastric cancer. The rearrangement joins TRBV18 to TRBJ1-1; no definite D call. The sequencing here drew on peripheral blood, taken from a patient treated with photon-based radiotherapy. CDR3: CASSPRTGEAFF. In nucleotides, the CDR3 is TGTGCCAGCTCACCCAGGACGGGAGAAGCTTTCTTT.